A single sample gave rise to the 15 T cell receptor beta chains below, sequenced in a study of blood T cell repertoires in COVID-19. Only in-frame clones appear in the TCRdb table, and some are missing; sequencing was by immunoSEQ multiplex PCR. The top ten clones hold about 3% of a sample with 250,000 to 300,000 clones, 80% to 90% of them seen once. Sequencing was carried out using peripheral blood. All receptors derive from a woman aged 25 to 45 with active or convalescent COVID-19.

The chain is built from TRBV6-2 or TRBV6-3 and TRBJ2-2; 11 bases align to TRBD2. The V segment lost 2 bases and the J segment 1 base; nucleotides outside the gene matches: 6. This CDR3 has 18 residues. Per the germline V gene, CDR1 is MNHEY and CDR2 is SVGEGT. Here the CDR3 reads CASSYPLAGVLNTGELFF. The CDR3 DNA reads as TGTGCCAGCAGTTACCCACTAGCGGGGGTATTGAACACCGGGGAGCTGTTTTTT.

The rearrangement joins TRBV7-2 to TRBJ2-3; D is undetermined. The CDR3 consists of 12 residues. CDR1 and CDR2 from the germline V gene are SGHTA and FQGNSA. V shed 5 bases and J shed 1 base, with 4 bases lying between them. CDR3 bases: TGTGCCAGCAGCCCCGGCACAGATACGCAGTATTTT. This codes for CASSPGTDTQYF.

The genes are TRBV5-1 and TRBJ2-3; D is ambiguous. The germline V gene has CDR1 SGHRS and CDR2 YFSETQ. CDR3 length: 15 amino acids. V lost 4 bases and J 0 bases, leaving 12 bases between the germline ends. As DNA, the CDR3 is TGCGCCAGCAGCCTCAGACTGGAAAGCACAGATACGCAGTATTTT. Translation: CASSLRLESTDTQYF.

This clone was observed once. The chain combines TRBV6-1 with TRBJ1-6; D uncertain. The CDR3 length is 13 residues. The germline V and J ends were trimmed by 3 bases and 7 bases, with 7 bases remaining between them. The V gene's germline CDR1 is MNHNS and CDR2 SASEGT. CDR3 in DNA: TGTGCCAGCAGTGAGTCACAAAATTCACCCCTCCACTTT. Its protein is CASSESQNSPLHF.

The chain joins TRBV30 to TRBJ2-7; D may be TRBD2 (6 bases). Germline CDR1 GTSNPN, CDR2 SVGIG (reference sequence). Trimming removed 0 bases at V and 6 bases at J, with 18 bases between. This CDR3 is built from 15 residues. DNA for the CDR3: TGTGCCTGGAGTGTAAAGAGGGCATTCGGGGGCGAGCAGTACTTC. Translation: CAWSVKRAFGGEQYF. Supplemented by reference TRBV30 and TRBJ2-7, the full variable domain reads SQTIHQWPATLVQPVGSPLSLECTVEGTSNPNLYWYRQAAGRGLQLLFYSVGIGQISSEVPQNLSASRPQDRQFILSSKKLLLSDSGFYLCAWSVKRAFGGEQYFGPGTRLTVT.

The V call is TRBV2, the J call TRBJ1-1; 7 positions agree with TRBD1. V shed 8 bases and J 4 bases; nucleotides not matched to a gene: 7. The V gene's germline CDR1 is SNHLY and CDR2 FYNNEI. The CDR3 covers 13 residues. The DNA for the CDR3 is TGTGCCAGCCCCCGCGACAGGGTCACTGAAGCTTTCTTT. Its protein product is CASPRDRVTEAFF.

Only one count was recorded for this clone. CDR3 sequence (DNA): TGTGCCAGCAGCTTAGGGGACATCCTGGGGACTGAAGCTTTCTTT. This encodes CASSLGDILGTEAFF. The V gene is TRBV5-5, the J gene TRBJ1-1, with D possibly matching TRBD1 (6 bases). Trimming took 2 bases from V and 5 from J, leaving 16 bases between them. This CDR3 is built from 15 residues. In germline, CDR1 is SGHKS, CDR2 YYEKEE (reference sequence).

V and J are TRBV19 and TRBJ1-5; no clear D. The V gene lost 6 bases and the J gene lost 4 bases, with 16 bases spanning the gap. Germline V gene data show CDR1 as LNHDA and CDR2 as SQIVND (reference sequence). The CDR3 totals 15 residues. In DNA, the CDR3 is TGTGCCAGTAGCCCCACCCGCAGACTTAATCAGCCCCAGCATTTT. It is translated as CASSPTRRLNQPQHF.

The CDR3 loop reads CASRLDRGTDTQYF. For the CDR3, the DNA is TGTGCCAGCAGGTTAGACAGGGGCACAGATACGCAGTATTTT. This chain uses TRBV6-5 with TRBJ2-3, with 7 positions matching TRBD1. The CDR3 covers 14 residues. V trimming: 6 bases; J trimming: 1 base; junction bases outside the gene matches: 4. Looked up from germline, CDR1 is MNHEY and CDR2 is SVGAGI.

This clone has a handful of counts. J is TRBJ1-2 and V is TRBV3-1 (or the pseudogene TRBV3-2); D is uncertain. Germline V gives CDR1 LGHDT, CDR2 YNNKEL (reference sequence). V was shortened by 4 bases and J by 4 bases, with 16 bases between the two germline ends. The CDR3 is 15 amino acids. The DNA of the CDR3 is TGTGCCAGCAGCCCGGGAGAGGCGACTGGCTATGGCTACACCTTC. It yields the protein CASSPGEATGYGYTF.

This clone was detected a few times. This chain joins TRBV27 and TRBJ1-2, with 9 positions matching TRBD1. J gave up 4 bases and V 10 bases, and 4 bases lay outside the gene matches. Germline V gene lookup returns CDR1 MNHEY and CDR2 SMNVEV (reference sequence). The CDR3 sequence is 12 residues long. This CDR3 reads CATGTGLYGYTF. As DNA, the CDR3 is TGTGCCACCGGGACAGGGCTCTATGGCTACACCTTC.

This clone was counted between two and nine times. The CDR3 coding sequence is TGCGCCAGCAGAGTGGGGCAGGGGCGATCTGGAAACACCATATATTTT. It encodes CASRVGQGRSGNTIYF. This sequence joins TRBV23-1 and TRBJ1-3; D may be TRBD1 (6 bases). TRBV23-1 is sorted into the ORF group, with uncertain function. The ends were cut back, 6 bases at V and 1 base at J, with 16 bases in the middle. CDR3 size: 16 residues.

The V and J genes are TRBV19 and TRBJ1-5, with 10 bases that match TRBD1. J was trimmed by 6 bases and V by 4 bases; bases with no gene match: 9. The CDR3 sequence is 16 residues long. Per germline, CDR1 LNHDA and CDR2 SQIVND (reference sequence). CDR3 sequence: CASSTPTGGAGQPQHF. For the CDR3, the DNA is TGTGCCAGTAGTACCCCGACAGGGGGCGCGGGTCAGCCCCAGCATTTT.

The CDR3 is CASSQRIFQGGAEAFF. The CDR3 DNA sequence: TGTGCCAGCAGCCAAAGGATCTTTCAGGGGGGAGCTGAAGCTTTCTTT. The chain carries TRBV14 and TRBJ1-1, with TRBD1 matching 7 bases. The germline V gene has CDR1 SGHDN and CDR2 FVKESK. This CDR3 has 16 amino acids. V trimming: 2 bases; J trimming: 6 bases; junction bases outside the gene matches: 12.

V usage is TRBV7-2 and J usage is TRBJ1-1, with D unresolved. Germline V gene sequence: CDR1 SGHTA, CDR2 FQGNSA. Trimming took off 7 bases at V and 1 base at J, with 10 bases between the two ends. CDR3 size: 13 residues. The DNA of the CDR3 is TGTGCCAGCACCTGGCCGGGGAACACTGAAGCTTTCTTT. It specifies CASTWPGNTEAFF.